This T cell receptor (beta chain) was profiled in a study of cytomegalovirus exposure and HLA in healthy donors. About this clone: The antigen remains unidentified.

Findings and caveats of the study: Among TCR sequences, most were rare, though some public TCRs appeared in many donors. Clonal expansion, a later analysis showed, was greater in HLA-associated TCR beta chains than in equally common others.

CDR3 length: 12 residues. Trimming took 0 bases from V and 14 from J; bases not matched to a gene: 7. The germline V gene has CDR1 GTSNPN and CDR2 SVGIG (reference sequence). In the PCR, 60 Vbeta and 13 Jbeta primers were used. Only in-frame clones appear in the TCRdb table, and some are missing; sequencing was by immunoSEQ multiplex PCR. The sample holds some 250,000 clones, 82% seen once. The gene calls are TRBV30 and TRBJ2-3; 8 nucleotides match TRBD2. Sequenced: PBMCs. The source is a woman aged 40 to 50 in good health and CMV-seropositive. The CDR3 loop is CAWSVEVGGGYF. CDR3 sequence (DNA): TGTGCCTGGAGTGTAGAAGTCGGGGGGGGGTATTTT.